This entry is about one T cell receptor (beta chain). Its antigen is not known. Template material for amplifying TCR beta CDR3 regions consisted of RNA transcripts. Primed by the HTBI set, a first-round RT-PCR was run on the TCR CDR3. One entry per CDR3 protein results from TCRdb running MiXCR on the multiplex PCR reads. This sample has around 720,000 distinct CDR3 sequences, with under 45% found just once. The CDR3 spans 14 residues. The trim removed 6 bases at V and 9 bases at J, leaving 10 bases unmatched. Patients were aged 18 to 65, had disease duration under 2 months, and had newly diagnosed hyperthyroidism. The sample comes from a study of T cells in Graves' hyperthyroidism and ophthalmopathy. Study-wide context: Blood was drawn when the patient was first diagnosed and still untreated. Study outcomes and limitations: Blood also carried most thyroid clonotypes expanded above 0.001.

The genes are TRBV12-3 or TRBV12-4 and TRBJ2-2; TRBD2 aligns across 7 bases. The receptor's source is a woman in her 40s with Graves' hyperthyroidism. The sample consisted of blood. The DNA of the CDR3 is TGTGCCAGCAGCCACCGACTAGCCCCCAGGGAGCTGTTTTTT. As protein: CASSHRLAPRELFF.